This record looks at one T cell receptor (beta chain) sequence and its context. Its antigen is not identified. Sequenced by immunoSEQ multiplex PCR; TCRdb stores in-frame clones only, minus some. The sample contains around 90,000 clones, roughly 90% of which appear only once. The data were obtained in a study of graft-versus-host responses after intestinal transplantation. V shed 6 bases and J 2 bases; nucleotides not matched to a gene: 4. The CDR3 totals 14 residues. The V gene's germline CDR1 is SNHLY and CDR2 FYNNEI. Notes on the study in general: Marrow from the recipient contained GvH clones, some of which had appeared first in ileum or blood.

The starting material was unstimulated CD8+ T cells sorted from spleen or lymph node cells, obtained before transplant. The chain uses TRBV2 and TRBJ1-2, with TRBD1 identical over 9 bases. This sequence originates from a human donor who was the organ donor for an intestinal transplant. The CDR3 reads CASSAGTGNYGYTF. The DNA of the CDR3 is TGTGCCAGCAGCGCCGGGACAGGGAACTATGGCTACACCTTC.